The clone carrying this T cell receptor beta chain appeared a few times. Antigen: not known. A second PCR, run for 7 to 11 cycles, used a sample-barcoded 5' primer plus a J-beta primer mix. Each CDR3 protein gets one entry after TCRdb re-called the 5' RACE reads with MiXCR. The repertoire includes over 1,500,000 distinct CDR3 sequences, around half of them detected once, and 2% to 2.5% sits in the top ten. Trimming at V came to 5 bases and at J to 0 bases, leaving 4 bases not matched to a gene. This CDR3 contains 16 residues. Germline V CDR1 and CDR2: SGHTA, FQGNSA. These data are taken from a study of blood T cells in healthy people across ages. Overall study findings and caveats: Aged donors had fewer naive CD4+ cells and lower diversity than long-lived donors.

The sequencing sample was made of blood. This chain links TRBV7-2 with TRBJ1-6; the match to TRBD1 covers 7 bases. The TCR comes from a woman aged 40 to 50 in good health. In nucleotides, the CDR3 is TGTGCCAGCAGCCTACAGGGGAGCTCCTATAATTCACCCCTCCACTTT. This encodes CASSLQGSSYNSPLHF.